This TCR beta chain was retrieved from a study of cytomegalovirus exposure and HLA in healthy donors. Remarks on this clone: No antigen is known for it.

CDR1 and CDR2 (germline): MDHEN, SYDVKM. The germline V and J ends were trimmed by 4 bases and 8 bases, with 20 bases remaining between them. The CDR3 loop spans 16 amino acids. All the people who gave samples were healthy bone marrow donors. General study points: Earlier analysis found most TCR beta V segments productive about 87% or about 30% of the time.

PCR primers comprised 60 Vbeta and 13 Jbeta primers. Authors' data handling: A later analysis counted tens of millions of unique TCR beta chains, about 11 million shared. Sequenced by immunoSEQ multiplex PCR; TCRdb stores in-frame clones only, minus some. V and J calls and clone size are those listed in that table; D and trimming were worked out from the DNA. The sample yields about 150,000 clones, approximately 78% seen once. The rearrangement joins TRBV28 to TRBJ1-4; TRBD1 is a possible D gene (5 bases). This receptor was taken from a woman aged 40 to 50 in good health and CMV-seropositive. The sequencing input was PBMCs. DNA of the CDR3: TGTGCCAGCAGTTCCCCTAACAGGCTAGGCGGAGAAAAACTGTTTTTT. It codes for CASSSPNRLGGEKLFF.